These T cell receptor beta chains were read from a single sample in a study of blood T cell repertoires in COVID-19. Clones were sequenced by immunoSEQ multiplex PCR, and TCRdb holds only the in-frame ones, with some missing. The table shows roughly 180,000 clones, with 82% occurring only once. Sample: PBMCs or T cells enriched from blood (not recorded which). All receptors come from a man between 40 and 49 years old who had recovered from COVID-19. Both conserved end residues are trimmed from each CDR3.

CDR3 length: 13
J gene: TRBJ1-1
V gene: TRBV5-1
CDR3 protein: ASSEQGAENTEAF

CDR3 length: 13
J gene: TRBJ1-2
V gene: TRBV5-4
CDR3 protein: ASSLGDRDLYGYT

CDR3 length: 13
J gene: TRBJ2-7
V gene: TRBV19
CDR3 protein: ASSIQGFISYEQY

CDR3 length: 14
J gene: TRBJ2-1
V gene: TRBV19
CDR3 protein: ASSMGGLAVYNEQF

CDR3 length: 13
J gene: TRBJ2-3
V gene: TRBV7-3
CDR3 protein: ASSLKGGDTDTQY

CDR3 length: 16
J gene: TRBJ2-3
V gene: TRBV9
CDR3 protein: ASAPGLAGGVGTDTQY

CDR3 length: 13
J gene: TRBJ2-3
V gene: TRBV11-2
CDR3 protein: ASSWGGRAIDTQY

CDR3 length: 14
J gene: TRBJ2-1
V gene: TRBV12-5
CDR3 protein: ASGSPRTSGRDEQF

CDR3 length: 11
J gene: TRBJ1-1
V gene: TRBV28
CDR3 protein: ASSANSNTEAF

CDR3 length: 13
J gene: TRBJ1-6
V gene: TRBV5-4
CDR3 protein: ASSLDRGFGSPLH

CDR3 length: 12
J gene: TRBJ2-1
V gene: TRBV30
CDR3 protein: AWSPDGSYNEQF

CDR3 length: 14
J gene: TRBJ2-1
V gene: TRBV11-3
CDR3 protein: ASSLGLAGFYNEQF

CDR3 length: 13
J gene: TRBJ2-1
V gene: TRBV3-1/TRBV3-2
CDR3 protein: ASSHGQAPNNEQF

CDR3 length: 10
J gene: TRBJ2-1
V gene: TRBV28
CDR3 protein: ASSLSAGEEF

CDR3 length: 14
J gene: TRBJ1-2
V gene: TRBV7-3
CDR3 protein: ASSSVGGEGGYGYT

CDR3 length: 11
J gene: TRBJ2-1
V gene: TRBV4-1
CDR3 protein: ASSQQREREQF

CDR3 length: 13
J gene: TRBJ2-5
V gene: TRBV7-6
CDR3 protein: ASSWRAGPQETQY

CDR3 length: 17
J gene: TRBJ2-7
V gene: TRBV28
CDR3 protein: ASSLSPWTSGSHSYEQY

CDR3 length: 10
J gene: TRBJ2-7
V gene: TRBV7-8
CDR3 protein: ASSFGQIEQY

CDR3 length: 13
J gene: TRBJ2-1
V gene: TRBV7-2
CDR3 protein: ASSLDRRFNNEQF

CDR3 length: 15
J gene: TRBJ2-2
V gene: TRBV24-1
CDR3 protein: ATSDPNTGANTGELF

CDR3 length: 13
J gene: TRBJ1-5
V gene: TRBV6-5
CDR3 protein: ASSYRRNSNQPQH

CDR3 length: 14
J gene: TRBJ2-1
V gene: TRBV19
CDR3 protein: ASSIAQRNFYNEQF

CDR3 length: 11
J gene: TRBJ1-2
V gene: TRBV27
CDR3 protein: ASSPRQTGGYT

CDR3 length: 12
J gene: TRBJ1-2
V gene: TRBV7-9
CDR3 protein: ASSLVVRGQGYT

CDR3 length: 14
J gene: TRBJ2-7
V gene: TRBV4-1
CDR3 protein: ASSYQHGTGSYEQY

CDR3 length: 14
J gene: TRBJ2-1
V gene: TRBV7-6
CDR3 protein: ASSLLGGITYNEQF

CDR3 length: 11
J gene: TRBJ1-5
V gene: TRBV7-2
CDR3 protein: ASSTRGNQPQH

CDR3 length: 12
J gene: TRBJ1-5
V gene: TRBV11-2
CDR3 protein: ASSLDIRVGLQH

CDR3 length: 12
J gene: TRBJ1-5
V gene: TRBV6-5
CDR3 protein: ASRRAVSNQPQH

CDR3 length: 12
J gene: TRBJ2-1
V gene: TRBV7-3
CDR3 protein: ASSPGTGVHEQF

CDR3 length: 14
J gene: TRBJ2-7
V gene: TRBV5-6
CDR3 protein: ASSFWYSTVGPEQY

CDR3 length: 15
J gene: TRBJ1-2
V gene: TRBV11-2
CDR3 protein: ASSLGGAQPRSNGYT

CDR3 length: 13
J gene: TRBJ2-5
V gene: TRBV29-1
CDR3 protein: SVCRTGGGMETQY

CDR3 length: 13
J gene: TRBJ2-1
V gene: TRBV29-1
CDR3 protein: SVEDPGTVYNEQF

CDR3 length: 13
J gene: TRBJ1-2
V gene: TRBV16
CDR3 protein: ASSQKAESGFGYT

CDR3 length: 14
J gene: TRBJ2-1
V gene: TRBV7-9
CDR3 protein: ASSPGGALSYNEQF

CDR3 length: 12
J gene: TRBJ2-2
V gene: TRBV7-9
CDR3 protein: ASSLDGRTGELF

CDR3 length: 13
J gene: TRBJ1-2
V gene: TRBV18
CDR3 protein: ASSPPGLVAGGYT

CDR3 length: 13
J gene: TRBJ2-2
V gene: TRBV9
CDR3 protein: ASNPGGTHTGELF

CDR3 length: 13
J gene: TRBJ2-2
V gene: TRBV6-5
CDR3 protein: ASRTDRRGTGELF

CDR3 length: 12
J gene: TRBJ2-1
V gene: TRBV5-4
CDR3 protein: ASSDTRAGGFGF

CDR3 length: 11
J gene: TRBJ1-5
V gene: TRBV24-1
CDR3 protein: ATSAWGDQPQH

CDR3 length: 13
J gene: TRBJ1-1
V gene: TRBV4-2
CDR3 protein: ASSHGGGGNTEAF

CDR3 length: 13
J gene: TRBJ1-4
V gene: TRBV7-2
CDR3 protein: ASSLGGQFREKLF

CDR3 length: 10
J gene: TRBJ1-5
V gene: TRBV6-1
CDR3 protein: ASSETNQPQH

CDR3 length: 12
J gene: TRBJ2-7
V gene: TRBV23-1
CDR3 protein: ASSQWQGRNEQY

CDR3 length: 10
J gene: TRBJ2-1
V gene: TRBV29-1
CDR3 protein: SVAGGYNEQF

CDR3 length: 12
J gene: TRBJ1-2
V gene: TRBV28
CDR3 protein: ATGTGVGTGGYT

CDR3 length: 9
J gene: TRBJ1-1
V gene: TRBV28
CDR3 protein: ASSLTGLAF

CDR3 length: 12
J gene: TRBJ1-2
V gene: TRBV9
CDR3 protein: ASSVDRGDYGYT